The T cell receptor beta chain under discussion was sequenced for a study of blood T cell repertoires in COVID-19. Study at large: Donors in the United States, Italy and Spain gave samples during acute or convalescent COVID-19. T cells, B-cell-depleted T cells, or PBMCs supplied cDNA or gDNA.

Trimming cost V 7 bases and J 6 bases; bases outside gene matches: 10. The V gene's germline CDR1 is SQVTM and CDR2 ANQGSEA. The CDR3 is 14 residues long. How the authors handled the data: Amplification with reference gene primers provided the estimates of nucleated cell counts. TCRdb's table, derived via immunoSEQ multiplex PCR, lists solely in-frame clones and lacks some. Clonal size and the V and J genes are those of that table, whereas D and trimming came from the DNA. The data show approximately 60,000 clones, around 82% seen once. Enrollment of patients from Seattle took place during active infection, with longitudinal follow-up.

Sequencing was done on a sample of peripheral blood. The clonotype originates from a man aged 55 to 70 with COVID-19, enrolled during active disease. The chain employs TRBV29-1 and TRBJ2-1, with 9 bases identical to TRBD1. The CDR3 bases are TGCAGCGCCCTGACCGGGACAGGGTTCAATGAGCAGTTCTTC. Its protein product is CSALTGTGFNEQFF.